The clone carrying this T cell receptor beta chain was detected only a few times. Combining a sample-barcoded 5' primer with a J-beta primer mix, a second PCR ran for about 7 to 12 cycles. TCRdb re-called the 5' RACE reads with MiXCR, one entry per CDR3 protein. The table includes roughly 1,100,000 distinct CDR3 sequences, almost 25% detected once. These data belong to a study of blood T cells in healthy people across ages. From germline, CDR1 is SQVTM and CDR2 ANQGSEA. CDR3 length equals 13 residues. V dropped 4 bases and J dropped 4 bases, with 13 bases sitting between them. The donors, healthy Caucasians from Russia, were aged roughly 6 to 90. No fewer than 5.5 micrograms of total RNA were isolated from every sample. These data were also filed under a second study, of T cells of mothers and their children. That paper notes: Donation came from a few healthy Caucasian mothers together with their six children.

The chain combines TRBV29-1 with TRBJ2-5; D is uncertain. The sequence came from a girl aged 2-10 years in good health. The sample comprised blood. The CDR3, as DNA: TGCAGCGTTGCTAGGGATCAAGGAGAGACCCAGTACTTC. This translates into CSVARDQGETQYF.